This T cell receptor beta chain comes out of a study of cytomegalovirus exposure and HLA in healthy donors. Notes on this clone: Its specificity is unknown.

Study-level points and caveats: Associated with cytomegalovirus, according to the listing, were fewer than 200 TCR beta chains. Researchers reported that a few CMV-associated chains were confirmed in vitro as CMV antigen-specific. The authors assumed roughly uniform sequencing depth across donors for presence/absence analyses. Certain sequence variants were highly shared and formed a cluster, and this cluster was likely a sequencing artifact.

Primers included in the PCR were 60 Vbeta and 13 Jbeta primers. Sequencing used immunoSEQ multiplex PCR; TCRdb keeps in-frame clones, though not all of them. The table includes under 200,000 clones, 80% to 90% detected once. The V end lost 0 bases, the J end lost 0 bases, and 12 bases lay between the germline ends. The CDR3 is 17 residues long. Germline V lookup: CDR1 MGHRA, CDR2 YSYEKL. This TCR derives from a woman in her twenties or thirties in good health and CMV-seropositive. The sequenced sample was PBMCs. The chain uses TRBV4-1 and TRBJ2-1, with D unclear. CDR3 DNA sequence: TGCGCCAGCAGCCAAGATTCACCCCCCAGCTCCTACAATGAGCAGTTCTTC. This encodes CASSQDSPPSSYNEQFF.